This T cell receptor beta chain was profiled in a study of CD8 T cells in ankylosing spondylitis. Study-level results: Within ankylosing spondylitis blood, a TCR beta motif made up of roughly eight highly homologous variants appeared to be characteristic. There was reportedly significant enrichment of clones that were disease-linked in matched ankylosing spondylitis synovial fluid.

As concerns this clonotype: Its antigen is unknown.

Trimming cost V 5 bases and J 0 bases, with 16 bases left between them. There are 16 residues in the CDR3. Germline V lookup: CDR1 MDHEN, CDR2 SYDVKM. A single record per CDR3 protein comes from TCRdb applying MiXCR to the 5' RACE reads. The sample holds roughly 440,000 distinct CDR3 sequences, roughly 15% seen once. The gene calls are TRBV28 and TRBJ1-1; D may be TRBD1 (5 bases). Material for sequencing was blood, either unsorted or a sorted T cell fraction (not recorded which). The clonotype was recovered from a male donor with ankylosing spondylitis. The CDR3 sequence is CASSQGQSGLNTEAFF. The DNA for the CDR3 is TGTGCCAGCAGTCAAGGACAATCCGGGCTGAACACTGAAGCTTTCTTT.